Each of the 18 T cell receptor beta chains below was sequenced from the same sample in a study of CD8 T cells in Susac syndrome. RNA totalling roughly 0.5 to 1 ug underwent reverse transcription with random hexamers. TCRdb ran MiXCR on the immunoSEQ multiplex PCR reads and lists one entry per CDR3 protein. The sample lists 150,000 to 200,000 distinct CDR3 sequences; around 93% were seen once. Sequencing input: CD4+ T cells from PBMCs. The receptor source for this set is a human donor with multiple sclerosis.

The V gene is TRBV28, the J gene TRBJ2-1; 9 nucleotides match TRBD1. Trimming cost V 4 bases and J 9 bases; bases outside gene matches: 7. Germline V CDR1 and CDR2: MDHEN, SYDVKM. CDR3 length: 14 amino acids. CDR3 in amino acids: CASSSPQGAGEQFF. The DNA for the CDR3 is TGTGCCAGCAGTTCCCCACAGGGGGCAGGTGAGCAGTTCTTC. The variable domain in full, with the rest retrieved from reference TRBV28 and TRBJ2-1, is DVKVTQSSRYLVKRTGEKVFLECVQDMDHENMFWYRQDPGLGLRLIYFSYDVKMKEKGDIPEGYSVSREKKERFSLILESASTNQTSMYLCASSSPQGAGEQFFGPGTRLTVL.

This chain uses TRBV6-1 with TRBJ2-5; D call uncertain. V lost 6 bases, J lost 6 bases, and 8 bases lay in between. CDR3 length: 11 residues. CDR1 and CDR2 (germline): MNHNS, SASEGT. CDR3 sequence (DNA): TGTGCCAGCAGCCCAAAGAAGACCCAGTACTTC. It encodes CASSPKKTQYF.

This chain joins TRBV12-3 or TRBV12-4 and TRBJ2-7; 7 bases agree with TRBD1. This CDR3 comprises 14 residues. V lost 6 bases, J lost 1 base, and 6 bases stayed unmatched. CDR3 loop: CASSRRQGSYEQYF. CDR3 DNA sequence: TGTGCCAGCAGCCGCCGACAGGGTTCCTACGAGCAGTACTTC.

The rearrangement joins TRBV9 to TRBJ1-5; D is unresolved. Germline V gene data show CDR1 as SGDLS and CDR2 as YYNGEE. This CDR3 has 13 residues. V lost 3 bases and J 9 bases, leaving 13 bases between the germline ends. As DNA, the CDR3 is TGTGCCAGCAGCGAGGCCCCTCTAGGGCCCCAGCATTTT. This encodes CASSEAPLGPQHF.

The rearrangement links TRBV27 to TRBJ2-3; no firm D call. Trimming cost V 7 bases and J 0 bases, with 8 bases left between them. The CDR3 runs to 13 residues. CDR1 MNHEY and CDR2 SMNVEV come from the germline V gene (reference sequence). The DNA of the CDR3 is TGTGCCAGCAAAAGGGCCAGCACAGATACGCAGTATTTT. This codes for CASKRASTDTQYF.

The CDR3 spells CASSQGSLAPVIGETQYF. The CDR3 coding sequence is TGCGCCAGCAGCCAAGGATCACTAGCTCCCGTGATCGGAGAGACCCAGTACTTC. The chain has TRBV4-3 and TRBJ2-5, with D perhaps TRBD2 (6 bases). V was shortened by 1 base and J by 4 bases, with 22 bases between the two germline ends. Germline loops: CDR1 LGHNA, CDR2 YSLEER. CDR3 length: 18 amino acids.

V usage is TRBV4-1 and J usage is TRBJ2-1; unclear D gene. The CDR3 has 14 amino acids. CDR1 and CDR2 (germline): MGHRA, YSYEKL. Trimming took off 8 bases at V and 0 bases at J, with 11 bases between the two ends. The CDR3 is CASGSISSYNEQFF. In nucleotides, the CDR3 is TGCGCCAGCGGTTCAATTAGCTCCTACAATGAGCAGTTCTTC.

A single count supports this clonotype. The chain uses TRBV11-2 and TRBJ1-3; no reliable D call. V lost 2 bases and J 7 bases, leaving 3 bases between the germline ends. The germline V gene encodes CDR1 SGHAT and CDR2 FQNNGV. This CDR3 spans 11 amino acids. The CDR3 nucleotides read TGTGCCAGCAGCTTATACAACACCATATATTTT. Translated, it gives CASSLYNTIYF.

The gene calls are TRBV18 and TRBJ2-3; D ambiguous. Germline V gene lookup returns CDR1 KGHSH and CDR2 LQKENI. The CDR3 spans 12 residues. V was cut by 0 bases and J by 7 bases, with 5 bases left in between. The CDR3 coding sequence is TGTGCCAGCTCACCACCTGGAAATACGCAGTATTTT. The encoded protein is CASSPPGNTQYF.

V is TRBV25-1 and J is TRBJ1-1; D gene ambiguous. The CDR3 has 15 amino acids. V lost 5 bases and J 1 base, leaving 14 bases between the germline ends. In germline, CDR1 is MGHDK, CDR2 SYGVNS. The chain's CDR3 is CASSPDRHPNTEAFF. The CDR3 nucleotides read TGTGCCAGCAGTCCCGATCGGCACCCGAACACTGAAGCTTTCTTT.

The chain links TRBV30 to TRBJ1-1; a possible D gene is TRBD1 (6 bases). This CDR3 is built from 12 residues. The germline V gene encodes CDR1 GTSNPN and CDR2 SVGIG (reference sequence). Between the trimmed V and J ends, which lost 7 bases and 10 bases, there was a span of 19 bases. DNA for the CDR3: TGTGCCTCTCTGGGGGCTCCAGGCGTAGCTTTCTTT. As protein: CASLGAPGVAFF.

The J gene is TRBJ2-1, the V gene TRBV10-3; no clear D. The V end was cut by 3 bases, the J end by 6 bases, with 15 bases between. The V gene's germline CDR1 is ENHRY and CDR2 SYGVKD. The CDR3 is 15 amino acids. CDR3 sequence: CAISERTGNLNEQFF. The DNA of the CDR3 is TGTGCCATCAGTGAAAGAACTGGCAACCTCAATGAGCAGTTCTTC.

The gene calls are TRBV5-1 and TRBJ1-2; tentative D call: TRBD1 (5 bases). CDR3 length: 14 residues. Trimming stripped 0 bases from V and 4 bases from J, with 10 bases between. The germline gives CDR1 SGHRS, CDR2 YFSETQ. DNA for the CDR3: TGCGCCAGCAGCTTGGGTACGGGGACCTATGGCTACACCTTC. Protein sequence: CASSLGTGTYGYTF.

This rearrangement joins TRBV27 to TRBJ1-5; the D is unclear. Between the trimmed V and J ends, which lost 2 bases and 4 bases, there was a span of 9 bases. The length of the CDR3 is 14 residues. Germline assignment: CDR1 MNHEY and CDR2 SMNVEV (reference sequence). CDR3 residues: CASSLKAENQPQHF. The CDR3, as DNA: TGTGCCAGCAGTTTAAAGGCAGAGAATCAGCCCCAGCATTTT.

J is TRBJ2-7 and V is TRBV5-1; TRBD2 might be the D (6 bases). Looked up from germline, CDR1 is SGHRS and CDR2 is YFSETQ. The CDR3 is 15 amino acids. With 0 bases removed from V and 7 bases from J, the gap between germline ends came to 17 bases. CDR3 sequence: CASSLAGDRSREQYF. Here the CDR3 DNA reads TGCGCCAGCAGCTTGGCGGGGGATCGGTCGAGGGAGCAGTACTTC.

This clonotype was picked up one time. The V gene is TRBV9, the J gene TRBJ1-1; possible D gene TRBD1, 5 bases. Deletions cut 4 bases from V and 1 base from J, with 11 bases between. The CDR3 loop spans 14 amino acids. Germline V gives CDR1 SGDLS, CDR2 YYNGEE. CDR3 amino acids: CASSKATGNTEAFF. Here the CDR3 DNA reads TGTGCCAGCAGCAAGGCCACAGGGAACACTGAAGCTTTCTTT. Combining the CDR3 with reference TRBV9 and TRBJ1-1 gives the whole variable domain DSGVTQTPKHLITATGQRVTLRCSPRSGDLSVYWYQQSLDQGLQFLIQYYNGEERAKGNILERFSAQQFPDLHSELNLSSLELGDSALYFCASSKATGNTEAFFGQGTRLTVV.

The chain employs TRBV29-1 and TRBJ1-1; D gene ambiguous. V was shortened by 6 bases and J by 7 bases, with 15 bases between the two germline ends. CDR3 length: 12 amino acids. CDR1 SQVTM and CDR2 ANQGSEA come from the germline V gene. CDR3: CSVGQAMGEAFF. Written as DNA, the CDR3 is TGCAGCGTGGGCCAGGCCATGGGTGAAGCTTTCTTT.

The CDR3 DNA is TGTGCCAGCAAAGGGGACACCCCCAATCAGCCCCAGCATTTT. It translates to CASKGDTPNQPQHF. The chain has TRBV27 and TRBJ1-5; D might be TRBD1 (6 bases). Germline V gene data show CDR1 as MNHEY and CDR2 as SMNVEV (reference sequence). CDR3 length equals 14 residues. With 7 bases removed from V and 3 bases from J, the gap between germline ends came to 13 bases.